Each of the 18 T cell receptor beta chains below was sequenced from the same sample in a study of glioma-infiltrating T cells after dendritic cell vaccination. This sample's time point: after dendritic cell vaccination, including at tumor progression/relapse. The table came from immunoSEQ multiplex PCR; TCRdb's copy has only in-frame clones and leaves some out. The top ten clones hold 2.5% to 3.5% of a sample with 100,000 or so clones, 90% of them seen once. Sequenced material: blood, taken after dendritic cell vaccination. The receptors were gathered from a human donor with glioblastoma.

The gene calls are TRBV6-6 and TRBJ1-2, with D tentatively TRBD1 (6 bases). Per germline, CDR1 MNHNY and CDR2 SVGAGI (reference sequence). V was shortened by 7 bases and J by 1 base, with 16 bases between the two germline ends. CDR3 size: 15 residues. CDR3 in amino acids: CASTNGGAGNYGYTF. The CDR3, as DNA: TGTGCCAGCACTAACGGGGGGGCTGGTAACTATGGCTACACCTTC.

The chain recombines TRBV7-3 with TRBJ2-1; 13 bases fit TRBD2. This CDR3 has 20 amino acids. The V and J ends lost 4 bases and 4 bases, in that order; junction bases with no gene match: 16. Germline CDR1 reads SGHTA; CDR2 reads FQGTGA. This CDR3 reads CASSSIGLAGEPKPYNEQFF. The CDR3 coding sequence is TGTGCCAGCAGCTCAATAGGACTAGCGGGAGAACCGAAGCCGTACAATGAGCAGTTCTTC.

This clone appeared a single time. The V gene is TRBV4-1, the J gene TRBJ2-1, with 8 positions matching TRBD2. V was clipped by 3 bases and J by 7 bases; unmatched bases: 11. The CDR3 loop spans 16 amino acids. The V gene's germline CDR1 is MGHRA and CDR2 YSYEKL. The CDR3 loop reads CASSQPIAGPRNEQFF. In nucleotides, the CDR3 is TGCGCCAGCAGCCAGCCTATAGCGGGGCCGAGGAATGAGCAGTTCTTC.

The chain joins TRBV14 to TRBJ2-7, with 11 bases fitting TRBD1. Losses at the gene ends were 0 bases for V and 3 bases for J; bases not matched to a gene: 4. The CDR3 is 16 amino acids. The germline V gene has CDR1 SGHDN and CDR2 FVKESK. As DNA, the CDR3 is TGTGCCAGCAGCCAAGAAGGGACAGGGGGGGTCTACGAGCAGTACTTC. Translated: CASSQEGTGGVYEQYF.

The V gene is TRBV7-9, the J gene TRBJ2-3; the match to TRBD2 covers 10 bases. The CDR3 totals 16 residues. The germline V gene has CDR1 SEHNR and CDR2 FQNEAQ (reference sequence). Germline trimming cut 1 base from V and 1 base from J; bases unmatched to any gene: 2. The CDR3 sequence: CASSLEGTSGTDTQYF. The DNA for the CDR3 is TGTGCCAGCAGCTTAGAAGGGACTAGCGGCACAGATACGCAGTATTTT.

The chain employs TRBV5-5 and TRBJ1-1; 8 bases are a match to TRBD1. The CDR3 sequence is 15 residues long. Per germline, CDR1 SGHKS and CDR2 YYEKEE (reference sequence). Losses at the gene ends were 4 bases for V and 6 bases for J; bases not matched to a gene: 11. CDR3 DNA sequence: TGTGCCAGCAGCACCGGACAGGGAGGTCTCTCTGAAGCTTTCTTT. Amino acids: CASSTGQGGLSEAFF.

The J gene is TRBJ1-5, the V gene TRBV5-6, with D possibly matching TRBD1 (6 bases). CDR1 and CDR2 from the germline V gene are SGHDT and YYEEEE. This CDR3 spans 15 amino acids. V was clipped by 3 bases and J by 0 bases, with 10 bases between them. In DNA, the CDR3 is TGTGCCAGCAGCTCTTGGGGGCTTAGCAATCAGCCCCAGCATTTT. Translating it yields CASSSWGLSNQPQHF.

The chain links TRBV7-8 to TRBJ1-3; no firm D call. The length of the CDR3 is 15 residues. Trimming pared 5 bases from V and 4 bases from J, leaving 15 bases between. From germline, CDR1 is SGHVS and CDR2 FQNEAQ. This CDR3 is CASSPRLRAGNTIYF. The CDR3 DNA reads TGTGCCAGCAGCCCCCGTCTGAGGGCCGGAAACACCATATATTTT. The variable domain in full, with the rest retrieved from reference TRBV7-8 and TRBJ1-3, is GAGVSQSPRYKVAKRGQDVALRCDPISGHVSLFWYQQALGQGPEFLTYFQNEAQLDKSGLPSDRFFAERPEGSVSTLKIQRTQQEDSAVYLCASSPRLRAGNTIYFGEGSWLTVV.

The chain combines TRBV5-4 with TRBJ2-5; 11 nucleotides align to TRBD1. This CDR3 comprises 16 residues. In germline, CDR1 is SGHNT, CDR2 YYREEE (reference sequence). Trimming at V came to 3 bases and at J to 1 base, leaving 5 bases not matched to a gene. This CDR3 reads CASSSRTGGPQETQYF. The CDR3 DNA sequence: TGTGCCAGCAGCTCCCGGACAGGGGGCCCCCAAGAGACCCAGTACTTC.

This sequence joins TRBV7-3 and TRBJ2-1, with 14 bases lining up with TRBD2. J was trimmed by 8 bases and V by 5 bases; bases with no gene match: 8. From germline, CDR1 is SGHTA and CDR2 FQGTGA. The CDR3 contains 16 residues. CDR3 DNA: TGTGCCAGCAGCCACCCGACTAGCGGGGGGGTAGATGAGCAGTTCTTC. Its translation is CASSHPTSGGVDEQFF.

V gene TRBV30 combines with J gene TRBJ2-7; no definite D call. Trimming shortened V by 3 bases and J by 3 bases, and 12 bases separated the two germline ends. Germline V gene lookup returns CDR1 GTSNPN and CDR2 SVGIG (reference sequence). This CDR3 spans 13 amino acids. DNA of the CDR3: TGTGCCTGGAGCGTTAACAGCTACTACGAGCAGTACTTC. It is translated as CAWSVNSYYEQYF.

This clone is a singleton in its sample. DNA of the CDR3: TGTGCCAGTAGTATCCTCAGCGGGAGGGTAACCGGGGAGCTGTTTTTT. Its translation: CASSILSGRVTGELFF. V is TRBV19 and J is TRBJ2-2; 10 bases line up with TRBD2. The length of the CDR3 is 16 residues. Germline lookup yields CDR1 LNHDA and CDR2 SQIVND (reference sequence). V lost 3 bases and J lost 5; bases outside the gene matches: 6. The variable domain in full, completed from reference TRBV19 and TRBJ2-2, reads DGGITQSPKYLFRKEGQNVTLSCEQNLNHDAMYWYRQDPGQGLRLIYYSQIVNDFQKGDIAEGYSVSREKKESFPLTVTSAQKNPTAFYLCASSILSGRVTGELFFGEGSRLTVL.

Comments on this clone: Other DNA sequences from this sample encode an identical CDR3 as well. The CDR3 region is CAWSGANTGELFF. The DNA for the CDR3 is TGTGCCTGGAGCGGGGCGAACACCGGGGAGCTGTTTTTT. The chain is built from TRBV30 and TRBJ2-2; tentative D call: TRBD2 (5 bases). Trimming took 3 bases from V and 0 from J, leaving 5 bases between them. The CDR3 spans 13 residues. Germline CDR1 is GTSNPN and CDR2 is SVGIG (reference sequence).

The chain has TRBV29-1 and TRBJ2-7; 7 positions agree with TRBD1. The J segment lost 2 bases and the V segment lost 5 bases, leaving 6 bases of the junction unmatched. The V gene's germline CDR1 is SQVTM and CDR2 ANQGSEA. CDR3 size: 13 residues. DNA of the CDR3: TGCAGCGTTCGGACAGGACCGCCCTACGAGCAGTACTTC. Its protein product is CSVRTGPPYEQYF.

In this sample, this clone turned up once. The chain couples TRBV19 to TRBJ1-1; TRBD1 might be the D (5 bases). This CDR3 has 16 residues. Trimming left V 7 bases short and J 1 base short, with 19 bases between. The germline CDR1 and CDR2 sequences are LNHDA and SQIVND (reference sequence). CDR3 in amino acids: CASKNPAGDWNTEAFF. The CDR3 DNA reads TGTGCCAGTAAAAACCCGGCGGGGGACTGGAACACTGAAGCTTTCTTT.

The gene calls are TRBV4-1 and TRBJ1-2; TRBD1 agrees at 11 bases. Trimming took 0 bases from V and 8 from J; bases not matched to a gene: 8. This CDR3 spans 16 amino acids. Looked up from germline, CDR1 is MGHRA and CDR2 is YSYEKL. The chain's CDR3 is CASSQDSGQGAGGYTF. For the CDR3, the DNA is TGCGCCAGCAGCCAAGATTCCGGACAGGGGGCAGGAGGCTACACCTTC.

The J gene is TRBJ2-7, the V gene TRBV6-6, with D possibly TRBD2 on 6 matching bases. This CDR3 is 13 amino acids long. Germline CDR1 and CDR2: MNHNY and SVGAGI (reference sequence). The V and J ends lost 6 bases and 0 bases respectively, with 9 bases between them. The CDR3 DNA is TGTGCCAGCAGCGCGGGATTCTCCTACGAGCAGTACTTC. This sequence encodes CASSAGFSYEQYF.

On this clone itself: Sequence at one end of the junction differs from germline and may be a read error. The chain recombines TRBV5-4 with TRBJ2-7, with a possible D match to TRBD2 (5 bases). Germline V gene data show CDR1 as SGHNT and CDR2 as YYREEE (reference sequence). The CDR3 is 16 residues long. CDR3: CASSHLLRARSYEQYF. The DNA for the CDR3 is TGCGCCAGCAGCCACCTCTTGAGGGCCCGGTCCTACGAGCAGTACTTC.